The rows below give T cell receptor beta chains drawn from one sample of a study of chemoradiotherapy in HPV16-positive cancers. Clones were sequenced by immunoSEQ multiplex PCR, and TCRdb holds only the in-frame ones, with some missing. The table lists roughly 25,000 clones, roughly 94% of them singletons. The biological material was taken from a patient who underwent chemoradiotherapy. Receptors originate from a human donor with HPV-associated anogenital cancer. Each CDR3 is given with its conserved first and last residue.

V gene: TRBV11-2
J gene: TRBJ2-2
CDR3 protein: CASSQGSVGELFF

V gene: TRBV7-8
J gene: TRBJ2-3
CDR3 protein: CASSLRSSDTQYF

V gene: TRBV21-1
J gene: TRBJ1-1
CDR3 protein: CASTRWTSEAFF

V gene: TRBV7-2
J gene: TRBJ2-3
CDR3 protein: CASSARGGGGARDTQYF

V gene: TRBV5-1
J gene: TRBJ2-7
CDR3 protein: CASSLSGITSYEQYF

V gene: TRBV28
J gene: TRBJ1-1
CDR3 protein: CASSLGHRGQAFF

V gene: TRBV4-3
J gene: TRBJ2-5
CDR3 protein: CASSQSSGTSGGIKETQYF

V gene: TRBV7-3
J gene: TRBJ1-5
CDR3 protein: CASSRDSNQPQHF

V gene: TRBV11-2
J gene: TRBJ2-1
CDR3 protein: CASSTWDRGDEQFF

V gene: TRBV6-5
J gene: TRBJ2-3
CDR3 protein: CASSYMGSGPDTQYF

V gene: TRBV7-2
J gene: TRBJ1-1
CDR3 protein: CASSLAVDRVLPFF

V gene: TRBV19
J gene: TRBJ2-1
CDR3 protein: CASTGRGRIGEQFF

V gene: TRBV28
J gene: TRBJ1-1
CDR3 protein: CASSLNQEAFF

V gene: TRBV5-8
J gene: TRBJ2-7
CDR3 protein: CASSRRDRDYEQYF

V gene: TRBV28
J gene: TRBJ2-5
CDR3 protein: CASSYPRGGQETQYF

V gene: TRBV2
J gene: TRBJ1-1
CDR3 protein: CASSPTRGDTEAFF

V gene: TRBV30
J gene: TRBJ1-1
CDR3 protein: CAWRIGTEAFF

V gene: TRBV7-2
J gene: TRBJ2-7
CDR3 protein: CASSLGGGGASYEQYF

V gene: TRBV4-2
J gene: TRBJ2-1
CDR3 protein: CASSPRPRNNEQFF

V gene: TRBV28
J gene: TRBJ1-1
CDR3 protein: CASSLGGVTEAFF

V gene: TRBV7-9
J gene: TRBJ1-6
CDR3 protein: CASSLGTGFSNSPLHF

V gene: TRBV30
J gene: TRBJ2-2
CDR3 protein: CAWSSFWTSGATGELFF

V gene: TRBV28
J gene: TRBJ2-2
CDR3 protein: CASSLPGATTGELFF

V gene: TRBV30
J gene: TRBJ2-5
CDR3 protein: CAWSVIRDQETQYF

V gene: TRBV19
J gene: TRBJ1-5
CDR3 protein: CASSGYSGHNQPQHF

V gene: TRBV6-5
J gene: TRBJ2-7
CDR3 protein: CASSRRGVSYEQYF